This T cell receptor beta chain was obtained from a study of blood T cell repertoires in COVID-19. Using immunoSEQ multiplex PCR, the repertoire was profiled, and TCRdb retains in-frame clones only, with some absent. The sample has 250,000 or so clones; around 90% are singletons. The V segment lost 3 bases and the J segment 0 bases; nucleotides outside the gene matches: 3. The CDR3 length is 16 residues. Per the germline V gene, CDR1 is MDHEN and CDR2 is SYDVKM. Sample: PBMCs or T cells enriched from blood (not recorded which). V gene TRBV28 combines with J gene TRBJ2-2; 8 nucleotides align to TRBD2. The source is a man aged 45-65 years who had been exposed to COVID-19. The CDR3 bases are TGTGCCAGCAGTTTTACTAGCGGTCCGAACACCGGGGAGCTGTTTTTT. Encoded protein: CASSFTSGPNTGELFF.